This TCR beta chain was found in a study of OX40 agonist ivuxolimab in advanced cancers. Repertoires were generated with immunoSEQ multiplex PCR, while TCRdb's copy carries only in-frame clones and drops some. The data show about 80,000 clones, 90% to 95% seen once. The specimen was CD4+ or CD8+ T cells sorted from blood, collected in a trial of the OX40 agonist ivuxolimab. This sequence was found in an adult with an advanced solid tumor such as melanoma, head and neck, liver or kidney cancer.

In DNA, the CDR3 is TGTGCCAGCAGGTCCGGGACAGGTTATTCACCCCTCCACTTT. Translation: CASRSGTGYSPLHF. V and J are TRBV6-6 and TRBJ1-6; TRBD1 matches 8 bases. Germline V CDR1 and CDR2: MNHNY, SVGAGI (reference sequence). The CDR3 sequence is 14 residues long. V gave up 6 bases and J gave up 8 bases; unmatched junction bases: 6.